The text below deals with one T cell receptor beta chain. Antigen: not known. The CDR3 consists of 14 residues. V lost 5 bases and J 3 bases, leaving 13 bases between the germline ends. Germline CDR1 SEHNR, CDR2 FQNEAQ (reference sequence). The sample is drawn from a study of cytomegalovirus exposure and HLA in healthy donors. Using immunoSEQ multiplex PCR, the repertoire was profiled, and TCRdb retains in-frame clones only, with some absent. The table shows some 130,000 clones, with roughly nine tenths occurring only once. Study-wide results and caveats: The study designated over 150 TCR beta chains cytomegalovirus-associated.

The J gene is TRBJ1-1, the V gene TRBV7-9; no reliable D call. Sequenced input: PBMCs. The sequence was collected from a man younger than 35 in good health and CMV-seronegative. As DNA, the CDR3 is TGTGCCAGCAGCCCGAGATACGAAGACACTGAAGCTTTCTTT. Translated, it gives CASSPRYEDTEAFF. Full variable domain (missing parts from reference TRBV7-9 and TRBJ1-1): DTGVSQNPRHKITKRGQNVTFRCDPISEHNRLYWYRQTLGQGPEFLTYFQNEAQLEKSRLLSDRFSAERPKGSFSTLEIQRTEQGDSAMYLCASSPRYEDTEAFFGQGTRLTVV.